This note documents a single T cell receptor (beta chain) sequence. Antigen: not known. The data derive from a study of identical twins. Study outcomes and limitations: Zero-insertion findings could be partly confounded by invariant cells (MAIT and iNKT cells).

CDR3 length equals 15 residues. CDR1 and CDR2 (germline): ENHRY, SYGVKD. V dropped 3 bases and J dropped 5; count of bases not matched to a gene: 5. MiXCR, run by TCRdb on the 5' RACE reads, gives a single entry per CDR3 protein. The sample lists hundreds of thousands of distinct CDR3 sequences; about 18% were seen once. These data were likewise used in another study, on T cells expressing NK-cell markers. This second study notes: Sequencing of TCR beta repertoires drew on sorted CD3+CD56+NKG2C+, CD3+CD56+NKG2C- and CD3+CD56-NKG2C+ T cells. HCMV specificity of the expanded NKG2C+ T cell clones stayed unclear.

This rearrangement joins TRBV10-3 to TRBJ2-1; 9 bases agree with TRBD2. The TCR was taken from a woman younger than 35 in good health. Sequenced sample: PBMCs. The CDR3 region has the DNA TGTGCCATCAGTGAAGGGCTAGCGGGAAACAATGAGCAGTTCTTC. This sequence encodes CAISEGLAGNNEQFF.